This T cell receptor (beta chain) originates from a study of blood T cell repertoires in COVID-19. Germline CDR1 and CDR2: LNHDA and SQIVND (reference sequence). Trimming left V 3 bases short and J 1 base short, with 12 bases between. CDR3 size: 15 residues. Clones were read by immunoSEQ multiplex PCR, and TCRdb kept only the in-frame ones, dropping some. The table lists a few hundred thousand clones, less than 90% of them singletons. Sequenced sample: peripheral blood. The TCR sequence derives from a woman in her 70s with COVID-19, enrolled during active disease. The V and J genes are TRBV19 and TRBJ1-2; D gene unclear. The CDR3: CASSMEDSLNYGYTF. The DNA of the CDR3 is TGTGCCAGTAGTATGGAGGACTCCCTTAACTATGGCTACACCTTC.